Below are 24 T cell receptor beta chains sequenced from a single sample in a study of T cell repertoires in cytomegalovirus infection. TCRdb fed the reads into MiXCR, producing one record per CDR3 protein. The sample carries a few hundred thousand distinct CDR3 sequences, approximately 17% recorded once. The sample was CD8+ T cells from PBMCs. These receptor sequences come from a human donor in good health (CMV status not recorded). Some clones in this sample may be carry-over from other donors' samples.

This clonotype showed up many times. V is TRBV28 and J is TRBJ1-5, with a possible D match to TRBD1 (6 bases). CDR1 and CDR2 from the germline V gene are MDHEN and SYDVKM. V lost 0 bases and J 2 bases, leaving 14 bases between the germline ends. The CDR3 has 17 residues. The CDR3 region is CASSLWLTGGGNQPQHF. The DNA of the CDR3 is TGTGCCAGCAGTTTATGGCTAACGGGGGGCGGCAATCAGCCCCAGCATTTT.

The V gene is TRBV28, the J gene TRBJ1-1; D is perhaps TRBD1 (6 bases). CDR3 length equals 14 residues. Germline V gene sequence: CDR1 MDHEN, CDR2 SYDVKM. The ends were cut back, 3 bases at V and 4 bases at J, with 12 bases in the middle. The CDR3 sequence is CASSFPGVFTEAFF. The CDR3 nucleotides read TGTGCCAGCAGTTTTCCAGGGGTGTTCACTGAAGCTTTCTTT.

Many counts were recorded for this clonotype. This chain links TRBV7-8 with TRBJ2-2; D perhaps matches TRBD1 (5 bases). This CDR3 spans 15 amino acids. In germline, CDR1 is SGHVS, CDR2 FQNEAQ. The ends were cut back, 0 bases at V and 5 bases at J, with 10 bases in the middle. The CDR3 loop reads CASSLATVGTGELFF. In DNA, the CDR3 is TGTGCCAGCAGCTTAGCGACAGTGGGAACCGGGGAGCTGTTTTTT.

The CDR3 DNA sequence: TGTGCCATCCCCCAGATGGCAGGGTATGGCACAGATACGCAGTATTTT. Protein: CAIPQMAGYGTDTQYF. The chain has TRBV10-3 and TRBJ2-3; D is perhaps TRBD1 (5 bases). The germline V and J ends were trimmed by 8 bases and 1 base, with 19 bases remaining between them. Germline values: CDR1 ENHRY, CDR2 SYGVKD. The CDR3 contains 16 residues.

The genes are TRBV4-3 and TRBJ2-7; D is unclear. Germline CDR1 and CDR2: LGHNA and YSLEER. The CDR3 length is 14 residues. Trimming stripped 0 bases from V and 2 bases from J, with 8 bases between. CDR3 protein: CASSQDGSPYEQYF. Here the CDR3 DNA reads TGCGCCAGCAGCCAAGACGGCTCTCCCTACGAGCAGTACTTC.

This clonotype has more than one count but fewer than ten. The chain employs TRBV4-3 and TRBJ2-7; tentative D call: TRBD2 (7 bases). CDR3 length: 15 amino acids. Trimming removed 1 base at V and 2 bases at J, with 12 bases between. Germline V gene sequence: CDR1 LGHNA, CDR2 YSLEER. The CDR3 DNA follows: TGCGCCAGCAGCCAAGTAACGGGGGGCACCTACGAGCAGTACTTC. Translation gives CASSQVTGGTYEQYF.

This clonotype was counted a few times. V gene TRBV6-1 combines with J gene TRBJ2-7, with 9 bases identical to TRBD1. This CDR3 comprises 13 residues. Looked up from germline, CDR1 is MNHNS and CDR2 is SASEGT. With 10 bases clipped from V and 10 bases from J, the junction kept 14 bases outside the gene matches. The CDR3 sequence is CATLSPGTGQQYF. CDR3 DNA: TGTGCCACCCTGAGTCCCGGGACAGGGCAACAGTACTTC.

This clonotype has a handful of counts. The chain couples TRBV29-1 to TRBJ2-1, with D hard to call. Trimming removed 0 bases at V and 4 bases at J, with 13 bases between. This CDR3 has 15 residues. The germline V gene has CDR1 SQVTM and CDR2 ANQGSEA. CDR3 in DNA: TGCAGCGTTGAAGAGGGTTCACCCCGGTACAATGAGCAGTTCTTC. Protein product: CSVEEGSPRYNEQFF.

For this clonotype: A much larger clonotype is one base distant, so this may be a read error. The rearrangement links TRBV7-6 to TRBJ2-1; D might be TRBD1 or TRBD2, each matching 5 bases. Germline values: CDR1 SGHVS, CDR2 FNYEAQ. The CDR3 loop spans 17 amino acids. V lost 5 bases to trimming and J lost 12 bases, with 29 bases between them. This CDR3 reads CASSPHTEGTLYLRQFF. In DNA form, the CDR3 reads TGTGCCAGCAGCCCCCACACAGAGGGGACGCTATACCTTAGGCAGTTCTTC. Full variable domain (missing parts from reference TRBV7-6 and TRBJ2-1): GAGVSQSPRYKVTKRGQDVALRCDPISGHVSLYWYRQALGQGPEFLTYFNYEAQQDKSGLPNDRFSAERPEGSISTLTIQRTEQRDSAMYRCASSPHTEGTLYLRQFFGPGTRLTVL.

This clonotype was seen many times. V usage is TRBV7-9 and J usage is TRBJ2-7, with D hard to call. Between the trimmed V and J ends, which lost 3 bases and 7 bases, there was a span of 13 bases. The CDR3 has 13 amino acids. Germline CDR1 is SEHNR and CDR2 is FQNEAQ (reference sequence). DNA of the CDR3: TGTGCCAGCAGCTTTGGGTCACCGACTGAGCAGTACTTC. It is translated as CASSFGSPTEQYF. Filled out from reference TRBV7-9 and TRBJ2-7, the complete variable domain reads DTGVSQNPRHKITKRGQNVTFRCDPISEHNRLYWYRQTLGQGPEFLTYFQNEAQLEKSRLLSDRFSAERPKGSFSTLEIQRTEQGDSAMYLCASSFGSPTEQYFGPGTRLTVT.

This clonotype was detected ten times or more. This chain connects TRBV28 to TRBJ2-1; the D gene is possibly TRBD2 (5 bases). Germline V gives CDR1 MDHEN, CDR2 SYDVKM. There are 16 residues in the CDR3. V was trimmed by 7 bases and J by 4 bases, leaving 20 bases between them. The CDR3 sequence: CASIFRGRSLYNEQFF. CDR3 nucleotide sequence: TGTGCCAGCATCTTCCGGGGTCGATCCCTATACAATGAGCAGTTCTTC.

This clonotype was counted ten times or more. The CDR3 DNA sequence: TGTGCCAGCAGCCCTCAGGGGTTCCGTCAAGTTGCGACTAATGAAAAACTGTTTTTT. It specifies CASSPQGFRQVATNEKLFF. The chain recombines TRBV7-8 with TRBJ1-4; D possibly corresponds to TRBD1 (6 bases). CDR3 size: 19 residues. V dropped 5 bases and J dropped 2 bases, with 24 bases sitting between them. CDR1 and CDR2 from the germline V gene are SGHVS and FQNEAQ.

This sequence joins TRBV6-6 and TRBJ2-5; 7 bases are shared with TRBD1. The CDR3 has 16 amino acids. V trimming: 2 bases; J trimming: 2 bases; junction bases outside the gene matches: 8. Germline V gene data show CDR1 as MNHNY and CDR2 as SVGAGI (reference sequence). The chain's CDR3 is CASSYEPRQGQETQYF. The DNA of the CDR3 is TGTGCCAGCAGTTACGAACCTAGACAGGGTCAAGAGACCCAGTACTTC.

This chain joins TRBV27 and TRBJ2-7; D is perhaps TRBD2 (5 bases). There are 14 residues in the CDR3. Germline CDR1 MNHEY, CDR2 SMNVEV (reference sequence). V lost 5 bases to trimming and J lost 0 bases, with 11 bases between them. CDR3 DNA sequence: TGTGCCAGCAGTAGAGGGTCGAGCTCCTACGAGCAGTACTTC. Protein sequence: CASSRGSSSYEQYF.

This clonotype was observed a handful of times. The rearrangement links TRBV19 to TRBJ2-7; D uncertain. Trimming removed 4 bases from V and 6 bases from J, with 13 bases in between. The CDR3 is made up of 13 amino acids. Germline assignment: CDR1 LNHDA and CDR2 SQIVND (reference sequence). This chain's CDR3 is CASSSSAGGEQYF. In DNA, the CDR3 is TGTGCCAGTAGTAGCTCGGCAGGTGGCGAGCAGTACTTC. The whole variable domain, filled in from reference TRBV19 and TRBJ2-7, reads DGGITQSPKYLFRKEGQNVTLSCEQNLNHDAMYWYRQDPGQGLRLIYYSQIVNDFQKGDIAEGYSVSREKKESFPLTVTSAQKNPTAFYLCASSSSAGGEQYFGPGTRLTVT.

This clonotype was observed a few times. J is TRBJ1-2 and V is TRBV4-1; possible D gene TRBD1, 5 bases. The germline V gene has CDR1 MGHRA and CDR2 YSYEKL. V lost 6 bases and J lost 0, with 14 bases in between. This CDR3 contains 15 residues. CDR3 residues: CASRSSRESNYGYTF. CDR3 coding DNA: TGCGCCAGCAGGTCTTCCAGGGAATCTAACTATGGCTACACCTTC.

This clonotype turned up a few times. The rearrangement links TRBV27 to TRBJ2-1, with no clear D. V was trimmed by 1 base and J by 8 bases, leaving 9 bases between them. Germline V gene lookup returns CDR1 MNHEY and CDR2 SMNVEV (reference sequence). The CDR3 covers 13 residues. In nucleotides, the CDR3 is TGTGCCAGCAGTTTATTAGTCTCGGATGAGCAGTTCTTC. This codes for CASSLLVSDEQFF.

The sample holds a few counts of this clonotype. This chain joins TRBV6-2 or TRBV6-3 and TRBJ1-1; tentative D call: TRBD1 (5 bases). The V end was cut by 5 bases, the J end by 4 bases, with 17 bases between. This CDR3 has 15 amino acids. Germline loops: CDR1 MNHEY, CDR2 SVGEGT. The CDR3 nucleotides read TGTGCCAGCAGTGCCATAGGGGATCGGGGCACTGAAGCTTTCTTT. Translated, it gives CASSAIGDRGTEAFF.

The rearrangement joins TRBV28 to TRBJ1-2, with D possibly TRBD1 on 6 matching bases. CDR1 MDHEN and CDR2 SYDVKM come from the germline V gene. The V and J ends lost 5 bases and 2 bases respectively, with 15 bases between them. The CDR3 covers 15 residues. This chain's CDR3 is CASSTLGAQNYGYTF. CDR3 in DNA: TGTGCCAGCAGTACCCTGGGGGCGCAAAACTATGGCTACACCTTC.

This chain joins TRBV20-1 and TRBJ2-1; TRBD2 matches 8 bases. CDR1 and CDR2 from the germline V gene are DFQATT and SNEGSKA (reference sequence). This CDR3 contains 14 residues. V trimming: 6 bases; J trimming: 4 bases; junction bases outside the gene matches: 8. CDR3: CSAQPGLVYNEQFF. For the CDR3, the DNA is TGCAGTGCCCAACCGGGACTAGTGTACAATGAGCAGTTCTTC.

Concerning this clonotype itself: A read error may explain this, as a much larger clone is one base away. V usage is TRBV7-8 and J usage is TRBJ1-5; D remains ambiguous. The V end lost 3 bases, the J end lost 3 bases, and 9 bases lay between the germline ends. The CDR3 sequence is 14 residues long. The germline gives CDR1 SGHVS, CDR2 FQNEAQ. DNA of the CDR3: TGTGCCAGCAGCTTCGACGGTTCCAATCAGCCCCAGCATTTT. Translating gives CASSFDGSNQPQHF.

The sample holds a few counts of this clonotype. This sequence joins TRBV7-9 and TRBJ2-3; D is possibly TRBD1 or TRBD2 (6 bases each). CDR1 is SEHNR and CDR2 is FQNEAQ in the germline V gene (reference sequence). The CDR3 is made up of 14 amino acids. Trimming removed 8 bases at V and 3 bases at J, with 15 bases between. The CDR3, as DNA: TGTGCCAGCCTCGCGGGGACACAGACAGATACGCAGTATTTT. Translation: CASLAGTQTDTQYF.

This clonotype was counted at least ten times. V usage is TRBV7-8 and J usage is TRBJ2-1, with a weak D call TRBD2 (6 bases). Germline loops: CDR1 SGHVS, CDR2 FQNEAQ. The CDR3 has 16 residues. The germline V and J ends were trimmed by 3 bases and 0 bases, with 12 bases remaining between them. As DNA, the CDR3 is TGTGCCAGCAGCTTGGCTAGCGATCTCTCCTACAATGAGCAGTTCTTC. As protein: CASSLASDLSYNEQFF. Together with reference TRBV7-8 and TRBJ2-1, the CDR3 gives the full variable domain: GAGVSQSPRYKVAKRGQDVALRCDPISGHVSLFWYQQALGQGPEFLTYFQNEAQLDKSGLPSDRFFAERPEGSVSTLKIQRTQQEDSAVYLCASSLASDLSYNEQFFGPGTRLTVL.

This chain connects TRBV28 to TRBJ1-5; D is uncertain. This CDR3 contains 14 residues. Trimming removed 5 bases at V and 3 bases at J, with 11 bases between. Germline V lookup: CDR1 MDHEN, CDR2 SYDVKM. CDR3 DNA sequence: TGTGCCAGCAGTCTATTAGTTCTCAATCAGCCCCAGCATTTT. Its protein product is CASSLLVLNQPQHF.